The T cell receptor (beta chain) described here comes from a study of OX40 agonist ivuxolimab in advanced cancers. Study-wide findings and caveats: At 0.1 to 3.0 mg/kg and by week 6, clonal expansion occurred in CD4+ and CD8+ blood T cells. Patients who responded partially at 0.1-3.0 mg/kg showed clonal expansion ranking among the lowest. Among T cells, CD8+ cells averaged more expanded clones than CD4+ cells.

The length of the CDR3 is 14 residues. Germline V CDR1 and CDR2: PRHDT, FYEKMQ (reference sequence). The germline V and J ends were trimmed by 5 bases and 0 bases, with 7 bases remaining between them. A remark on this clone: The antigen is not known.

Clones were read by immunoSEQ multiplex PCR, and TCRdb kept only the in-frame ones, dropping some. Here the sample spans approximately 20,000 clones, 77% being singletons. The sample here was CD4+ or CD8+ T cells sorted from blood, taken in a trial of the OX40 agonist ivuxolimab. This chain uses TRBV13 with TRBJ1-4; D ambiguous. The source of this sequence is an adult with an advanced solid tumor such as melanoma, head and neck, liver or kidney cancer. The CDR3, as DNA: TGTGCCAGCAGCACCCTCGCAACTAATGAAAAACTGTTTTTT. This gives the protein CASSTLATNEKLFF.